Only a few counts were recorded for the clone carrying this TCR beta chain. Its target is unknown. The data belong to a study of T cell responses to AZD1222 COVID-19 vaccine. Study-wide findings and caveats: White British ancestry dominated among donors, who included more females, and clonal diversity was possibly underestimated.

Libraries were prepared by immunoSEQ multiplex PCR; TCRdb keeps only in-frame clonotypes and omits some of them. The data hold roughly 75,000 clones, with roughly 91% observed a single time. Germline CDR1 GTSNPN, CDR2 SVGIG (reference sequence). V was trimmed by 4 bases and J by 2 bases, leaving 8 bases between them. The CDR3 runs 12 residues. Here the sequenced sample was peripheral blood, taken 28 days after the second AZD1222 dose. This sequence was found in an adult who received the AZD1222 COVID-19 vaccine. The rearrangement joins TRBV30 to TRBJ1-2, with D possibly TRBD1 on 5 matching bases. The CDR3 nucleotides are TGTGCCTGGACCTCAGGGAACTATGGCTACACCTTC. The encoded protein is CAWTSGNYGYTF.